This T cell receptor (beta chain) is drawn from a study of shared clonotypes between healthy human individuals. The assay was immunoSEQ multiplex PCR, and TCRdb's table has in-frame clones only and misses some. The table records some 1 million clones, about 70% of them present only once. The germline gives CDR1 MGHRA, CDR2 YSYEKL. V was pared by 2 bases and J by 8 bases, with 7 bases between. The CDR3 loop spans 12 amino acids. The chain uses TRBV4-1 and TRBJ2-1; no clear D. The TCR sequence derives from a man between 18 and 29 years old in good health. Sequencing input: memory CD4+ T cells sorted from blood. Subset reported: CD45RA-negative fraction. CDR3 DNA: TGCGCCAGCAGCCAAAGTTTCCATGAGCAGTTCTTC. It codes for CASSQSFHEQFF.